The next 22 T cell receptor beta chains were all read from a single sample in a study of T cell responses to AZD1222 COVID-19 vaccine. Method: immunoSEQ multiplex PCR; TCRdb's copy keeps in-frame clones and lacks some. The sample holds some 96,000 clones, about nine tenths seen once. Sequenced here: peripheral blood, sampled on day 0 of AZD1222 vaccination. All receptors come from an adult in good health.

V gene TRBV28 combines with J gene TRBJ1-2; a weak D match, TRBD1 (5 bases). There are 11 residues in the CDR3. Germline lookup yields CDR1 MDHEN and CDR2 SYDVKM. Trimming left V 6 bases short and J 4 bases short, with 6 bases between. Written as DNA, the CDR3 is TGTGCCAGCAGCGGGGGCTATGGCTACACCTTC. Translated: CASSGGYGYTF.

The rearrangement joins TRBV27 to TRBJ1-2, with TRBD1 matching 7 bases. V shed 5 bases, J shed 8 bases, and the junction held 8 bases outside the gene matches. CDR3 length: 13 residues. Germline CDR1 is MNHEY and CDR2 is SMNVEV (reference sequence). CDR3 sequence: CASSRTGTQGYTF. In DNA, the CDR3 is TGTGCCAGCAGTCGGACAGGCACCCAGGGCTACACCTTC.

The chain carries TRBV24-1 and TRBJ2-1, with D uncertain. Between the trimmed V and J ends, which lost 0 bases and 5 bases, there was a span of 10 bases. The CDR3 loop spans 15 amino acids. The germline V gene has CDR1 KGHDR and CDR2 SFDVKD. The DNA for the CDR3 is TGTGCCACCAGTGATTTGCTAGTTCGCCACAATGAGCAGTTCTTC. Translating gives CATSDLLVRHNEQFF.

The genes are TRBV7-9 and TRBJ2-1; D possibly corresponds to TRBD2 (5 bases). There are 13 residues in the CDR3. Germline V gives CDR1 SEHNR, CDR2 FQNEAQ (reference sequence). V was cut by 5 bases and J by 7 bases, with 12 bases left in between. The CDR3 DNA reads TGTGCCAGCAGCGCCCAGACTAAGAATGAGCAGTTCTTC. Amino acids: CASSAQTKNEQFF.

In nucleotides, the CDR3 is TGTGCCTGGAGTGTTAAGGGACTAGTAGTCAATGAGCAGTTCTTC. This translates into CAWSVKGLVVNEQFF. V usage is TRBV30 and J usage is TRBJ2-1; 8 bases are shared with TRBD2. This CDR3 has 15 residues. J lost 6 bases, V lost 0 bases, and 7 bases had no gene match. Per the germline V gene, CDR1 is GTSNPN and CDR2 is SVGIG (reference sequence).

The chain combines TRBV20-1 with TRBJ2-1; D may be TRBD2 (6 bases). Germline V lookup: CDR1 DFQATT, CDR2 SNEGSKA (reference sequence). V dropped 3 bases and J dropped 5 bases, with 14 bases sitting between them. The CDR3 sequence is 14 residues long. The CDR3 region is CSASVRRENNEQFF. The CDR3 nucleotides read TGCAGTGCTAGTGTGCGTCGGGAGAACAATGAGCAGTTCTTC.

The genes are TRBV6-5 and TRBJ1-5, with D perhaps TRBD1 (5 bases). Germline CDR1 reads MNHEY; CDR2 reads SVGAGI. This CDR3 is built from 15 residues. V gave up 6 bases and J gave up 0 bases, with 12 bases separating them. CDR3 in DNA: TGTGCCAGCAGCGCCGACAGACCTAGCAATCAGCCCCAGCATTTT. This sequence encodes CASSADRPSNQPQHF.

CDR3 nucleotides: TGTGCCAGCAGCTTAGGACAGGGGGCGGGTGAGCAGTTCTTC. The encoded protein is CASSLGQGAGEQFF. The chain employs TRBV13 and TRBJ2-1, with 9 bases that match TRBD1. In germline, CDR1 is PRHDT, CDR2 FYEKMQ (reference sequence). This CDR3 contains 14 residues. V was clipped by 0 bases and J by 9 bases; unmatched bases: 3.

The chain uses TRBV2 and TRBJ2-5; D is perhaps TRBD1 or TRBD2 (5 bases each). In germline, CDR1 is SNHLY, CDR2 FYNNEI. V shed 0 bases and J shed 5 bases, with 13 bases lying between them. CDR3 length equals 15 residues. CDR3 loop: CASSEAGLGVETQYF. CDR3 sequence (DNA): TGTGCCAGCAGTGAAGCGGGCTTGGGGGTGGAGACCCAGTACTTC.

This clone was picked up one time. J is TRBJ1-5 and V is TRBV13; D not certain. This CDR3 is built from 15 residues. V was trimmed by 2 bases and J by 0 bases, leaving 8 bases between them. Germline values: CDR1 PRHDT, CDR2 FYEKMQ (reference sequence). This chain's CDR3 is CASSLKLGSNQPQHF. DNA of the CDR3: TGTGCCAGCAGCTTAAAGCTAGGTAGCAATCAGCCCCAGCATTTT.

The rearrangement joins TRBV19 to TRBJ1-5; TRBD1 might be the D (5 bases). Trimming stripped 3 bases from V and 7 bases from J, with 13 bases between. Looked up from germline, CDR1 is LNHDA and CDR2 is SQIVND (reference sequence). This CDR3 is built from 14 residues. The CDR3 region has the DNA TGTGCCAGTAGTATGGGGCAGGGTGGACAGCCCCAGCATTTT. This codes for CASSMGQGGQPQHF.

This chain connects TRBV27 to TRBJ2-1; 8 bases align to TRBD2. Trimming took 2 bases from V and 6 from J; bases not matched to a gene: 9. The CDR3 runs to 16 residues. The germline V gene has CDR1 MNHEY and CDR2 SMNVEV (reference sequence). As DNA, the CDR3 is TGTGCCAGCAGTTTACCTGGGACTAGGATACTCAATGAGCAGTTCTTC. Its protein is CASSLPGTRILNEQFF.

The chain's CDR3 is CASSRGQGTRNTEAFF. CDR3 coding DNA: TGTGCCAGCAGCAGGGGACAGGGGACCAGGAACACTGAAGCTTTCTTT. This sequence joins TRBV27 and TRBJ1-1, with TRBD1 matching over 10 bases. From germline, CDR1 is MNHEY and CDR2 SMNVEV (reference sequence). The CDR3 is 16 amino acids. The J segment lost 1 base and the V segment lost 6 bases, leaving 8 bases of the junction unmatched.

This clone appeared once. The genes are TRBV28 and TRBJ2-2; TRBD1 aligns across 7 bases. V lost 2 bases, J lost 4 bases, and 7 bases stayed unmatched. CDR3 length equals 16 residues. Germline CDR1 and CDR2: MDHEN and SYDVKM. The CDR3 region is CASSLTDRDLTGELFF. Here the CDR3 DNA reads TGTGCCAGCAGTTTAACTGACAGGGACCTCACCGGGGAGCTGTTTTTT.

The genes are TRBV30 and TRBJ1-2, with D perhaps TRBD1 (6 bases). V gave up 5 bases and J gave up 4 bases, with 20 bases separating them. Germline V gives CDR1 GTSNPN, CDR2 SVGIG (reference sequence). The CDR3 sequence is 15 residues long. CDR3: CAWSTPGGSGYGYTF. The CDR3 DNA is TGTGCCTGGTCCACGCCCGGGGGCTCAGGCTATGGCTACACCTTC.

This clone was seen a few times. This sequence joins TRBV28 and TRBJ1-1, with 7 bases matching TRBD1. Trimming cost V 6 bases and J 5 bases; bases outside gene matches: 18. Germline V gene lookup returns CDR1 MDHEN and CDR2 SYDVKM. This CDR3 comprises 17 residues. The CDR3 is CASRTGSRWMMGTEAFF. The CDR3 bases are TGTGCCAGCAGGACAGGGAGCCGCTGGATGATGGGGACTGAAGCTTTCTTT. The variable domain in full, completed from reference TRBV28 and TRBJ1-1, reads DVKVTQSSRYLVKRTGEKVFLECVQDMDHENMFWYRQDPGLGLRLIYFSYDVKMKEKGDIPEGYSVSREKKERFSLILESASTNQTSMYLCASRTGSRWMMGTEAFFGQGTRLTVV.

The CDR3 protein is CASSLVVRISGNTIYF. CDR3 bases: TGTGCCAGCAGCTTAGTTGTCAGGATCTCTGGAAACACCATATATTTT. The J gene is TRBJ1-3, the V gene TRBV11-2; no clear D gene. Germline V CDR1 and CDR2: SGHAT, FQNNGV. This CDR3 has 16 residues. The V gene lost 1 base and the J gene lost 0 bases, with 10 bases spanning the gap.

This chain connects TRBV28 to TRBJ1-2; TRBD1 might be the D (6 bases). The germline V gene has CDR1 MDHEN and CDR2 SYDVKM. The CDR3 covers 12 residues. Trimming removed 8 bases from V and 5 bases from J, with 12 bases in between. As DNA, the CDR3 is TGTGCCAGCTGCAGGGGTGGATATGGCTACACCTTC. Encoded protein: CASCRGGYGYTF.

CDR3 amino acids: CASSQPGQGGINEQFF. DNA of the CDR3: TGTGCCAGCTCACAACCGGGACAGGGCGGGATCAATGAGCAGTTCTTC. This chain links TRBV18 with TRBJ2-1, with 9 bases aligning to TRBD1. The CDR3 has 16 amino acids. V shed 4 bases and J 6 bases; nucleotides not matched to a gene: 10. Germline lookup yields CDR1 KGHSH and CDR2 LQKENI.

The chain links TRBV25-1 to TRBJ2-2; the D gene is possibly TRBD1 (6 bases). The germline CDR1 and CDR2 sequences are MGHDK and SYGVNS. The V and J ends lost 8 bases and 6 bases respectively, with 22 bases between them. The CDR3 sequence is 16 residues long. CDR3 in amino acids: CASAWGPVGMAGELFF. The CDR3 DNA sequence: TGTGCCAGCGCTTGGGGGCCGGTCGGAATGGCCGGGGAGCTGTTTTTT.

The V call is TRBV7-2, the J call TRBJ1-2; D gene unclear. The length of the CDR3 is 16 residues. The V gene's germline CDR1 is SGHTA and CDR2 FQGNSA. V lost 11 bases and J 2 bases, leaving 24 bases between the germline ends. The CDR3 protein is CAASKTSGASNYGYTF. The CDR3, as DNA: TGTGCCGCATCAAAGACGTCAGGAGCATCGAACTATGGCTACACCTTC.

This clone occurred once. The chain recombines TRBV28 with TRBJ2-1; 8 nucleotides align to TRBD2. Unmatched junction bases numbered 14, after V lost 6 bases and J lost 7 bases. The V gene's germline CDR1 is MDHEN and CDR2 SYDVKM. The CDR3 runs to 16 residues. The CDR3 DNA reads TGTGCCAGCAGCCGTGCCGGGACTAGTGGCCCGAATGAGCAGTTCTTC. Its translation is CASSRAGTSGPNEQFF.